What follows are 17 T cell receptor beta chains derived from one specimen sequenced in a study of identical twins. TCRdb reanalysed the 5' RACE reads using MiXCR and keeps one entry per CDR3 protein. The sample has 1.5 million to 2 million distinct CDR3 sequences; 25% to 35% are singletons. What was sequenced was cord blood. The source is a newborn girl in good health.

J is TRBJ2-5 and V is TRBV6-1; 9 bases fit TRBD2. The ends lost 7 bases at V and 11 bases at J; junction bases unmatched: 20. This CDR3 region has 16 residues. Germline lookup yields CDR1 MNHNS and CDR2 SASEGT. Here the CDR3 DNA reads TGTGCCAGCATTTTCCGATTCGGACTAGCGAACAATGAGCAGTACTTC. Protein product: CASIFRFGLANNEQYF.

This clonotype was observed many times. The genes are TRBV29-1 and TRBJ2-5; D gene unclear. The V gene lost 3 bases and the J gene lost 4 bases, with 6 bases spanning the gap. The CDR3 spans 11 residues. CDR1 is SQVTM and CDR2 is ANQGSEA in the germline V gene. CDR3 sequence reads: CSVERSETQYF. The CDR3 region has the DNA TGCAGCGTTGAGCGCTCAGAGACCCAGTACTTC.

This clonotype was counted a few times. V is TRBV9 and J is TRBJ2-1, with TRBD2 identical over 7 bases. The CDR3 contains 16 residues. The V gene end was trimmed by 0 bases and the J gene end by 9 bases; junction bases not matched to a gene: 12. CDR1 is SGDLS, CDR2 YYNGEE, per germline. CDR3 in DNA: TGTGCCAGCAGCGTAGCTCTTGTGGGAGGGCCCATTGAGCAGTTCTTC. Its translation: CASSVALVGGPIEQFF.

The chain carries TRBV7-2 and TRBJ2-7; TRBD1 agrees at 7 bases. The CDR3 spans 14 residues. Germline values: CDR1 SGHTA, CDR2 FQGNSA. The V gene end was trimmed by 0 bases and the J gene end by 4 bases; junction bases not matched to a gene: 3. The CDR3 loop reads CASSLAQTGYEQYF. The DNA for the CDR3 is TGTGCCAGCAGCTTAGCGCAGACAGGGTACGAGCAGTACTTC. Using reference TRBV7-2 and TRBJ2-7 for the parts outside the CDR3, the full variable domain is GAGVSQSPSNKVTEKGKDVELRCDPISGHTALYWYRQSLGQGLEFLIYFQGNSAPDKSGLPSDRFSAERTGGSVSTLTIQRTQQEDSAVYLCASSLAQTGYEQYFGPGTRLTVT.

The rearrangement uses TRBV5-6 and TRBJ1-2; D ambiguous. Trimming took 6 bases from V and 2 from J, leaving 8 bases between them. CDR1 and CDR2 from the germline V gene are SGHDT and YYEEEE. The CDR3 consists of 12 residues. In DNA, the CDR3 is TGTGCCAGCACCATTTCGAACTATGGCTACACCTTC. This gives the protein CASTISNYGYTF.

Only a few counts were recorded for this clonotype. The chain carries TRBV6-1 and TRBJ2-7, with D possibly being TRBD1 (6 bases). The germline CDR1 and CDR2 sequences are MNHNS and SASEGT. Between the trimmed V and J ends, which lost 6 bases and 3 bases, there was a span of 15 bases. The CDR3 totals 14 residues. CDR3 sequence: CASRPTGTGYEQYF. The DNA of the CDR3 is TGTGCCAGCAGGCCCACAGGGACGGGCTACGAGCAGTACTTC.

Concerning this clonotype: This could be a read error, since a much larger clone is one nucleotide away. The chain uses TRBV29-1 and TRBJ2-1, with D perhaps being TRBD1 or TRBD2 (5 bases each). Deletions cut 4 bases from V and 0 bases from J, with 40 bases between. CDR3 length equals 24 residues. In germline, CDR1 is SQVTM, CDR2 ANQGSEA. The CDR3 bases are TGCAGCGTTGTGGGGACGCATCCGACCCAATACATGGCCTCTTCGGCGAGCTCCTACAATGAGCAGTTCTTC. It translates to CSVVGTHPTQYMASSASSYNEQFF.

The J gene is TRBJ2-4, the V gene TRBV4-1; D is uncertain. Trimming stripped 1 base from V and 2 bases from J, with 9 bases between. This CDR3 contains 15 residues. CDR1 is MGHRA, CDR2 YSYEKL, per germline. The CDR3 nucleotides are TGCGCCAGCAGCCAAGTTGTAAGGACCAAAAACATTCAGTACTTC. It translates to CASSQVVRTKNIQYF.

This clonotype was found a few times. The rearrangement joins TRBV24-1 to TRBJ2-3; D gene uncertain. Trimming removed 9 bases at V and 2 bases at J, with 2 bases between. Per the germline V gene, CDR1 is KGHDR and CDR2 is SFDVKD. The CDR3 is 10 residues long. The DNA for the CDR3 is TGTGCCACCCTCACAGATACGCAGTATTTT. Translated, it gives CATLTDTQYF.

The chain couples TRBV10-3 to TRBJ1-2; D gene ambiguous. In germline, CDR1 is ENHRY, CDR2 SYGVKD. The CDR3 loop spans 12 amino acids. V lost 0 bases, J lost 5 bases, and 4 bases lay in between. The CDR3 here is CAISESQYGYTF. The CDR3 nucleotides read TGTGCCATCAGTGAGTCGCAGTATGGCTACACCTTC.

This clonotype was seen a few times. V is TRBV29-1 and J is TRBJ2-5; 12 nucleotides line up with TRBD1. Germline CDR1 reads SQVTM; CDR2 reads ANQGSEA. The CDR3 has 14 residues. V shed 4 bases, J shed 4 bases, and the junction held 4 bases outside the gene matches. In nucleotides, the CDR3 is TGCAGCGTTGGGGGACAGGGGGCTGGAGAGACCCAGTACTTC. It codes for CSVGGQGAGETQYF. Combining the CDR3 with reference TRBV29-1 and TRBJ2-5 gives the whole variable domain SAVISQKPSRDICQRGTSLTIQCQVDSQVTMMFWYRQQPGQSLTLIATANQGSEATYESGFVIDKFPISRPNLTFSTLTVSNMSPEDSSIYLCSVGGQGAGETQYFGPGTRLLVL.

The J gene is TRBJ2-1, the V gene TRBV6-2 or TRBV6-3; 10 nucleotides match TRBD2. This CDR3 comprises 17 residues. Trimming removed 8 bases from V and 0 bases from J; junction bases left unmatched: 10. Germline V CDR1 and CDR2: MNHEY, SVGEGT. CDR3 nucleotides: TGTGCCAGCGCGGCTAGCGGGAGCGCGAGCTCCTACAATGAGCAGTTCTTC. Its translation is CASAASGSASSYNEQFF.

This clonotype has a handful of counts. V usage is TRBV12-3 or TRBV12-4 and J usage is TRBJ2-5; 9 nucleotides agree with TRBD1. The J call may not be correct, given that the DNA end is closer to TRBJ2-7. The CDR3 extends over 16 amino acids. CDR3: CASSFGGTGSGDEQYF. CDR3 DNA sequence: TGTGCCAGCAGTTTCGGAGGGACAGGGTCGGGGGACGAGCAGTACTTC.

This clonotype was seen a handful of times. The chain links TRBV4-1 to TRBJ2-1, with D possibly being TRBD1 or TRBD2 (5 bases each). Deletions cut 6 bases from V and 9 bases from J, with 12 bases between. The CDR3 is made up of 12 amino acids. CDR1 is MGHRA, CDR2 YSYEKL, per germline. The DNA for the CDR3 is TGCGCCAGCAGTTATCCAGGGACTGAGCAGTTCTTC. It translates to CASSYPGTEQFF.

V and J are TRBV4-1 and TRBJ2-7; D is perhaps TRBD2 (6 bases). The CDR3 runs 12 residues. Per the germline V gene, CDR1 is MGHRA and CDR2 is YSYEKL. Trimming pared 2 bases from V and 10 bases from J, leaving 12 bases between. The CDR3, as DNA: TGCGCCAGCAGCCAATATGGAGGGCCCCAGTACTTC. This encodes CASSQYGGPQYF.

This clonotype was counted ten times or more. A read error may produce the germline difference seen at one junction end. The chain has TRBV5-1 and TRBJ2-3, with D possibly being TRBD2 (7 bases). CDR1 and CDR2 from the germline V gene are SGHRS and YFSETQ. There are 15 residues in the CDR3. The CDR3 coding sequence is TGTGCCAGCAGCTTGACGGGGGGCTCAACAGATACGCAGTATTTT. It encodes CASSLTGGSTDTQYF.

This chain joins TRBV7-2 and TRBJ1-3; D is uncertain. Between the trimmed V and J ends, which lost 2 bases and 0 bases, there was a span of 5 bases. The CDR3 spans 14 residues. Germline CDR1 reads SGHTA; CDR2 reads FQGNSA. In DNA form, the CDR3 reads TGTGCCAGCAGCTTACAGAGCTCTGGAAACACCATATATTTT. Translating it yields CASSLQSSGNTIYF.